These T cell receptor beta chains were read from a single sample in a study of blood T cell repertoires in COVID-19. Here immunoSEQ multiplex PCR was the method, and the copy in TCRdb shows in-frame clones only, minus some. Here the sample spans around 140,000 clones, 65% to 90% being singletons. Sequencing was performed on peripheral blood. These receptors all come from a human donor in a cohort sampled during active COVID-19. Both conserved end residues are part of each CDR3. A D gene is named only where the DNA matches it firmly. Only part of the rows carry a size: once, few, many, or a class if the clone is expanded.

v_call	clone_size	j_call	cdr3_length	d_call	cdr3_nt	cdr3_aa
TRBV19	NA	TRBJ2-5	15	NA	TGTGCCAGTAGCCCGCCCGGGGTACCTCAAGAGACCCAGTACTTC	CASSPPGVPQETQYF
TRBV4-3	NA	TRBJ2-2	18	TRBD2	TGCGCCAGCAGCCAACTGCTAGCGGGAGATAGGGACACCGGGGAGCTGTTTTTT	CASSQLLAGDRDTGELFF
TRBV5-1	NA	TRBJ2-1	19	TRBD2	TGCGCCAGCAGCTCCCCCCTTTTTATTCCCTCTAGCGGGAGGGAGGAGCAGTTCTTC	CASSSPLFIPSSGREEQFF
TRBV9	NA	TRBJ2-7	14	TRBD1	TGTGCCAGCAGCCCCGAGACAGGGGGCTACGAGCAGTACTTC	CASSPETGGYEQYF
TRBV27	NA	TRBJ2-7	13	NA	TGTGCCAGCAGGGGCGGGGGCCTCTACGAGCAGTACTTC	CASRGGGLYEQYF
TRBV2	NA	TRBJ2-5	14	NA	TGTGCCAGCAGTGAATCCAGGGCTGGAGAGACCCAGTACTTC	CASSESRAGETQYF
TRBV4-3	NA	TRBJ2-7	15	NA	TGCGCCAGCAGCCAAAATCAGGGGATTCCGAGCGAGCAGTACTTC	CASSQNQGIPSEQYF
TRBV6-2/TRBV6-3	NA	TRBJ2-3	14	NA	TGTGCCAGCAGCCGCGAACGGAGCACAGATACGCAGTATTTT	CASSRERSTDTQYF
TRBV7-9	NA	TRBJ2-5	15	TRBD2	TGTGCCAGCAGTTTTCAGACTAGCGGGAGGGAGACCCAGTACTTC	CASSFQTSGRETQYF
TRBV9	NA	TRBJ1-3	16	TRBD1	TGTGCCAGCAGCGGCCGGGGACAGGGTTCCGGAAACACCATATATTTT	CASSGRGQGSGNTIYF
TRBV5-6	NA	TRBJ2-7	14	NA	TGTGCCAGCAGCTCCCCGGGAGACAGTTACGAGCAGTACTTC	CASSSPGDSYEQYF
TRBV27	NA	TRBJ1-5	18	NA	TGTGCCAGCAGTTTAATCCCCCCCCTGACAGGCGGCAATCAGCCCCAGCATTTT	CASSLIPPLTGGNQPQHF
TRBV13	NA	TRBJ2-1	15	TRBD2	TGTGCCAGCAGCTCCCGACTAGCGGGGGACAATGAGCAGTTCTTC	CASSSRLAGDNEQFF
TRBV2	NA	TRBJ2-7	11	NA	TGTGCCAGCACCAATTCCCACGAGCAGTACTTC	CASTNSHEQYF
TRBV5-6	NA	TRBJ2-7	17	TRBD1	TGTGCCAGCAGCTCCCGGGACAGGGAACTAAGGGGCTACGAGCAGTACTTC	CASSSRDRELRGYEQYF
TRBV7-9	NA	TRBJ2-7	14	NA	TGTGCCAGCAGCTACTACGACGGCTCCTACGAGCAGTACTTC	CASSYYDGSYEQYF
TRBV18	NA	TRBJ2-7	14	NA	TGTGCCAGCTCACCTCCAGGGGACCGCTACGAGCAGTACTTC	CASSPPGDRYEQYF
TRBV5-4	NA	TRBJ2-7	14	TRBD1	TGTGCCAGCAGGCCAGGACAGGGTGCCTACGAGCAGTACTTC	CASRPGQGAYEQYF
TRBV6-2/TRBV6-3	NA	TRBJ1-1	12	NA	TGTGCCAGCAGCCACCCAGGCACTGAAGCTTTCTTT	CASSHPGTEAFF
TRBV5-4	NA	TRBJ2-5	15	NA	TGTGCCAGCAGCTTGTGGGGGGGCCGGGTGGAGACCCAGTACTTC	CASSLWGGRVETQYF
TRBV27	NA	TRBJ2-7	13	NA	TGTGCCAGCAGTGGCGGGGGCGCCTACGAGCAGTACTTC	CASSGGGAYEQYF
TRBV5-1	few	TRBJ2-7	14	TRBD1	TGCGCCAGCAGCTCCGGACAGGGATCCTACGAGCAGTACTTC	CASSSGQGSYEQYF
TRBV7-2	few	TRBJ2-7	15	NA	TGTGCCAGCAGCTTAAGGGCCCAGGGGACGTACGAGCAGTACTTC	CASSLRAQGTYEQYF
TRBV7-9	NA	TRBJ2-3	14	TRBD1	TGTGCCAGCAGCCGCGGACAGGTAAAAGATACGCAGTATTTT	CASSRGQVKDTQYF
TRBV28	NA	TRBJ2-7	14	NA	TGTGCCAGCGCACAGGGCGTAGAGAGGTACGAGCAGTACTTC	CASAQGVERYEQYF
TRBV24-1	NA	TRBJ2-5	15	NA	TGTGCCACCAGTGATTCTAGCCCCCCCCAAGAGACCCAGTACTTC	CATSDSSPPQETQYF
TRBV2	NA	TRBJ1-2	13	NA	TGTGCCAGCACCCTCAGACCCGGCGGGGGCTACACCTTC	CASTLRPGGGYTF
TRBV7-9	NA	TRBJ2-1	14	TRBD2	TGTGCCAGCAGCGGCCAGGCGGGAGCCCATGAGCAGTTCTTC	CASSGQAGAHEQFF
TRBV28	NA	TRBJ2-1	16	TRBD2	TGTGCCAGCAGTTCACTAGCGGGAGTCACCTACAATGAGCAGTTCTTC	CASSSLAGVTYNEQFF
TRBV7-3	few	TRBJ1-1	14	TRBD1	TGTGCCAGCAGCCTGGGACAGGTGAACACTGAAGCTTTCTTT	CASSLGQVNTEAFF
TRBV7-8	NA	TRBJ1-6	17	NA	TGTGCCAGCAGCTATCAGTCTAAGGGGCAGTATAATTCACCCCTCCACTTT	CASSYQSKGQYNSPLHF
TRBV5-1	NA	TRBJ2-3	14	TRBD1	TGCGCCAGCAGCTTGTCCAGGGGGCCTGATACGCAGTATTTT	CASSLSRGPDTQYF
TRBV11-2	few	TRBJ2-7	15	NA	TGTGCCAGCAGCTCCGGAGGCGCACGATTCTACGAGCAGTACTTC	CASSSGGARFYEQYF
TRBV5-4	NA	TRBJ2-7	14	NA	TGTGCCAGCAGCTTGGAACAGGGCTTCTACGAGCAGTACTTC	CASSLEQGFYEQYF
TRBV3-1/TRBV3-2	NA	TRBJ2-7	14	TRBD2	TGTGCCAGCAGACCCGGGGGGGGTTCGGGCGAGCAGTACTTC	CASRPGGGSGEQYF
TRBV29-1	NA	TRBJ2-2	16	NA	TGCAGCGTTGTGAGTAGAACTCGTTCGAACACCGGGGAGCTGTTTTTT	CSVVSRTRSNTGELFF
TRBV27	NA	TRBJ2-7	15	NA	TGTGCCAGCAGTTTATTAGCGACACAGGGACACGAGCAGTACTTC	CASSLLATQGHEQYF
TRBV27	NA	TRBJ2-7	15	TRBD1	TGTGCCAGCAGTGCGCCCGGGACAGGGATTTACGAGCAGTACTTC	CASSAPGTGIYEQYF
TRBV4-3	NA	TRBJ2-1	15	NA	TGCGCCAGCAGCCAAGTAGGGACTTACTACAATGAGCAGTTCTTC	CASSQVGTYYNEQFF
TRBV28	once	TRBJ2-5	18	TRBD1	TGTGCCAGCAGTTTATTTTCTGGTCAGACAGGGAGTATGAAGACCCAGTACTTC	CASSLFSGQTGSMKTQYF
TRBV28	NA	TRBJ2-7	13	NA	TGTGCCAGCACCGCGGGGACTTCAGTTGGGCAGTACTTC	CASTAGTSVGQYF
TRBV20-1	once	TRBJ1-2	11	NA	TGCAGTGCTACTAGAACGGATGGCTACACCTTC	CSATRTDGYTF
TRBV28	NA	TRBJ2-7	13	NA	TGTGCCAGCAGTCAACAGGTCAACTACGAGCAGTACTTC	CASSQQVNYEQYF
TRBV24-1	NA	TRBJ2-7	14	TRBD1	TGTGCCACCAGTGAAAAGGACAGGGGAGGTGAGCAGTACTTC	CATSEKDRGGEQYF
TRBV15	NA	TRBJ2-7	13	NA	TGTGCCACCAGCAGAGGGCCAAACTACGAGCAGTACTTC	CATSRGPNYEQYF
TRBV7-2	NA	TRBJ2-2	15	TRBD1	TGTGCCAGCAGCTTAGGGGACAGTTGGGCCGGGGAGCTGTTTTTT	CASSLGDSWAGELFF
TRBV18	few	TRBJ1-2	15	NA	TGTGCCAGCTCCCCTCGGAGTGACAGCAACTATGGCTACACCTTC	CASSPRSDSNYGYTF
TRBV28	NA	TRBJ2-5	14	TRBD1	TGTGCCAGCAGTTCAGGGGGCGGGTTAGGGACCCAGTACTTC	CASSSGGGLGTQYF
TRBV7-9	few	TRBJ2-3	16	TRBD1	TGTGCCAGCAGCTTCCGACAGGGGCTGGGCCCAGATACGCAGTATTTT	CASSFRQGLGPDTQYF
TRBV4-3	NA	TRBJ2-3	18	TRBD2	TGCGCCAGCAGCCTATCCTTGACTAGCGGGAGTGTCACAGATACGCAGTATTTT	CASSLSLTSGSVTDTQYF
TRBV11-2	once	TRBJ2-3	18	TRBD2	TGTGCCAGCAGCCTCAGACTAGCGGGAGATGGCGGCACAGATACGCAGTATTTT	CASSLRLAGDGGTDTQYF
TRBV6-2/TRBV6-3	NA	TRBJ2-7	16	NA	TGTGCCAGCAGTTCTCCTACCCCCGGGAGCCACTACGAGCAGTACTTC	CASSSPTPGSHYEQYF
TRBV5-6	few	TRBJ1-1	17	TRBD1	TGTGCCAGCAGCCTATGGACAGGAAGACGGGTGAACACTGAAGCTTTCTTT	CASSLWTGRRVNTEAFF
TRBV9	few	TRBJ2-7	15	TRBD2	TGTGCCAGCAGCGTAGGGGGTAGCGGGAGCCACGAGCAGTACTTC	CASSVGGSGSHEQYF
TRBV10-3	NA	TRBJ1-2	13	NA	TGTGCCATCAGTGAAGGGGGTAACTATGGCTACACCTTC	CAISEGGNYGYTF
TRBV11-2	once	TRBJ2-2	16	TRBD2	TGTGCCAGCAGCCCGCGGAGCGGGAAGAACACCGGGGAGCTGTTTTTT	CASSPRSGKNTGELFF